This T cell receptor (beta chain) derives from a study of shared clonotypes between healthy human individuals. With 0 bases removed from V and 0 bases from J, the gap between germline ends came to 13 bases. The length of the CDR3 is 17 residues. Germline-derived CDR1 and CDR2 are SGHNT and YYREEE (reference sequence). Study results and caveats: Sampling covered blood only; tissue repertoires likely differ.

The DNA input per sorted-subset replicate PCR was 200 ng, corresponding to some 30,000 T cell genomes. The protocol was immunoSEQ multiplex PCR, while the TCRdb copy is restricted to in-frame clones and leaves out a portion. The table lists around 2.5 million clones, over 85% of them singletons. The sample holds one count of this clone. What it recognizes is unknown. The rearrangement uses TRBV5-4 and TRBJ1-3; D unresolved. The source is a man aged 18 to 35 in good health. Some clones in this sample may be carry-over from other donors' samples. Material: naive CD4+ T cells from PBMCs. Described subset: CD45RA+ positively selected. DNA for the CDR3: TGTGCCAGCAGCTTGGCGGGAGGCGCGATCTCTGGAAACACCATATATTTT. Translating it yields CASSLAGGAISGNTIYF. Full variable domain (remainder filled in from reference TRBV5-4 and TRBJ1-3): ETGVTQSPTHLIKTRGQQVTLRCSSQSGHNTVSWYQQALGQGPQFIFQYYREEENGRGNFPPRFSGLQFPNYSSELNVNALELDDSALYLCASSLAGGAISGNTIYFGEGSWLTVV.